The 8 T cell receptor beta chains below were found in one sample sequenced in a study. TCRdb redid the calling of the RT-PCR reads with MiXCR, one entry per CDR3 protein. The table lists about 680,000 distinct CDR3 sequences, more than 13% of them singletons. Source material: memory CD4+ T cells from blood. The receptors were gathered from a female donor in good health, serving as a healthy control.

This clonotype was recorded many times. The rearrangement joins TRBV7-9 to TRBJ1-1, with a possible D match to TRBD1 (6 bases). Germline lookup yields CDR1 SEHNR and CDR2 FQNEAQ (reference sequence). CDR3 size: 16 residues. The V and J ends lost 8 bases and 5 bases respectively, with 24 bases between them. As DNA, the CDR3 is TGTGCCAGCGAATTCACGGGGGGCGGGCGAAGGACTGAAGCTTTCTTT. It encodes CASEFTGGGRRTEAFF.

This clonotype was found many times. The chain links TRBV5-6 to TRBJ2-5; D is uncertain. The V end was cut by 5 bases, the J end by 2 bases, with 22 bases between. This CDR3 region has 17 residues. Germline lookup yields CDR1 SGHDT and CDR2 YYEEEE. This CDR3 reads CASRSTLQATVQETQYF. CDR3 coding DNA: TGTGCCAGCAGATCCACATTGCAGGCGACTGTACAAGAGACCCAGTACTTC.

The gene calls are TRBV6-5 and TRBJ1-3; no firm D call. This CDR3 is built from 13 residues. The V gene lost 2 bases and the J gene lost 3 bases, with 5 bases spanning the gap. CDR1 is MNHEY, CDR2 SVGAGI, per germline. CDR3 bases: TGTGCCAGCAGTTACAGTCATGGAAACACCATATATTTT. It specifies CASSYSHGNTIYF.

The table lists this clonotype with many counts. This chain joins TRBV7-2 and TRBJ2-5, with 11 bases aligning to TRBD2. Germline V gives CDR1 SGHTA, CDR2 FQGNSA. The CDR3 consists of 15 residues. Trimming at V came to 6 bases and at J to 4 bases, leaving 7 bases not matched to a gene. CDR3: CASRYSGRAGETQYF. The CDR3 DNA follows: TGTGCCAGCAGATATAGCGGGAGGGCCGGAGAGACCCAGTACTTC.

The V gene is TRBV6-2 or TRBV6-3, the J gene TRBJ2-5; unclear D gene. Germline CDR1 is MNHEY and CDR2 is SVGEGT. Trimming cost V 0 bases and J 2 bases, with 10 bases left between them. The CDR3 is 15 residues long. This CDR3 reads CASSYSNSPQETQYF. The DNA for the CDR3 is TGTGCCAGCAGTTACTCGAACAGCCCACAAGAGACCCAGTACTTC.

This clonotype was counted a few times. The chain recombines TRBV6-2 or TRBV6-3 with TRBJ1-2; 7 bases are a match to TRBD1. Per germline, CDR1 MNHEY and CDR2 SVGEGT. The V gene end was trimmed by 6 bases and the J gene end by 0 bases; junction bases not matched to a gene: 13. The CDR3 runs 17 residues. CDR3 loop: CASSGTGWGQTNYGYTF. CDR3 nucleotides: TGTGCCAGCAGCGGAACCGGATGGGGACAGACTAACTATGGCTACACCTTC.

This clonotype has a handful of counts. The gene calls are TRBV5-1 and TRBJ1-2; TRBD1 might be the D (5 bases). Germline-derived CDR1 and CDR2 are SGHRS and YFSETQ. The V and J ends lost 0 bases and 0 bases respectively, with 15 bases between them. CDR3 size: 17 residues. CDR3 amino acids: CASSLDPSGATNYGYTF. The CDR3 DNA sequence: TGCGCCAGCAGCTTGGACCCATCCGGGGCCACTAACTATGGCTACACCTTC.

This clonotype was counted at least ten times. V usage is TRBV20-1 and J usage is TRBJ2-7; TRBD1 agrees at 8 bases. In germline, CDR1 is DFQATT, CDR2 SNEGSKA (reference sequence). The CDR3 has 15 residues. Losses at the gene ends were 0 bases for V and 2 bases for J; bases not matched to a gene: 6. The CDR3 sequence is CSARDPQGATYEQYF. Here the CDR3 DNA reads TGCAGTGCTAGAGATCCCCAGGGGGCCACCTACGAGCAGTACTTC.